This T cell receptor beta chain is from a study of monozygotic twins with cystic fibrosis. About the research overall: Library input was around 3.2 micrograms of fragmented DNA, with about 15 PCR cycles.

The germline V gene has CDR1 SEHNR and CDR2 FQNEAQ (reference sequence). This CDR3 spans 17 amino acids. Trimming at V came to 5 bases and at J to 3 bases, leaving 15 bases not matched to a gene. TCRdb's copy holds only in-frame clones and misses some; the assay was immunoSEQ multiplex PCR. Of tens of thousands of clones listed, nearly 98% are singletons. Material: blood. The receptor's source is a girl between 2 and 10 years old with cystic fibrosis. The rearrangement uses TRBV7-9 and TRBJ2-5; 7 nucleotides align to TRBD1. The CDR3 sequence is CASSPFRDSKPKETQYF. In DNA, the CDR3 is TGTGCCAGCAGCCCGTTCCGGGACAGCAAACCGAAAGAGACCCAGTACTTC.